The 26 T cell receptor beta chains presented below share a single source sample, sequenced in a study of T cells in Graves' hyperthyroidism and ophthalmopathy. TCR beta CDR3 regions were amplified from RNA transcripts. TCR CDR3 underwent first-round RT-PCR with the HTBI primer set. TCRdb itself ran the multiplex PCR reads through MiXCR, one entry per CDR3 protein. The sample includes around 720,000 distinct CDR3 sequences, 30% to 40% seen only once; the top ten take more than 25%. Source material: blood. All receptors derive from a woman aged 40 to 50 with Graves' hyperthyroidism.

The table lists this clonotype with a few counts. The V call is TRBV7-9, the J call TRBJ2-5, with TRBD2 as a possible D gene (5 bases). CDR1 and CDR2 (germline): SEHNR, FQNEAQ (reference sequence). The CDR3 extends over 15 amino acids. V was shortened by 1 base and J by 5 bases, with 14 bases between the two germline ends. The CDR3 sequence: CASSLVSGNVETQYF. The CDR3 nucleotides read TGTGCCAGCAGCTTAGTTTCCGGGAACGTGGAGACCCAGTACTTC. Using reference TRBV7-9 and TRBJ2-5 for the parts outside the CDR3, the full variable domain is DTGVSQNPRHKITKRGQNVTFRCDPISEHNRLYWYRQTLGQGPEFLTYFQNEAQLEKSRLLSDRFSAERPKGSFSTLEIQRTEQGDSAMYLCASSLVSGNVETQYFGPGTRLLVL.

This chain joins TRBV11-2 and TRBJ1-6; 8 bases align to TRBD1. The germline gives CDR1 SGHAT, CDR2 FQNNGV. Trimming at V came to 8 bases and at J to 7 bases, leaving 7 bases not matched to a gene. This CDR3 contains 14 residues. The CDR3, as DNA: TGTGCCAGCCAGGACAGGGTACTGAATTCACCCCTCCACTTT. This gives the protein CASQDRVLNSPLHF.

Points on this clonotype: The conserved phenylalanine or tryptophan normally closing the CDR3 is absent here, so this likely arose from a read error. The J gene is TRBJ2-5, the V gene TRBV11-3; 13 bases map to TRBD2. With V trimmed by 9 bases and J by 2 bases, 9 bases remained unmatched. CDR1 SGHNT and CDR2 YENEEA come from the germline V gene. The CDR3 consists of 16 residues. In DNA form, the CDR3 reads TGTGCCAGTAGCCTCGGACTAGCGGGGGCTCAAGAGACCCAGTACCTC. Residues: CASSLGLAGAQETQYL.

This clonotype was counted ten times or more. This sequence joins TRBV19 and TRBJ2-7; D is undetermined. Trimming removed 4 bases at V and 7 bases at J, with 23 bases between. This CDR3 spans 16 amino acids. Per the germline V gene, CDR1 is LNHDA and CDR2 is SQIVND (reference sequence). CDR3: CASSNQASAVYAEQYF. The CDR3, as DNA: TGTGCCAGTAGTAACCAAGCGAGCGCCGTCTACGCAGAGCAGTACTTC.

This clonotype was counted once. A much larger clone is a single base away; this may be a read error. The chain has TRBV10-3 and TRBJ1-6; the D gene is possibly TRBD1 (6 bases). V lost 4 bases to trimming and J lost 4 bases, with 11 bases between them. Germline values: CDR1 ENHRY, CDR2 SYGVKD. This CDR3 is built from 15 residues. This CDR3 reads CAISAGGPYNSPLHF. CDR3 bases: TGTGCCATCAGTGCCGGGGGGCCTTATAATTCACCCCTCCACTTT.

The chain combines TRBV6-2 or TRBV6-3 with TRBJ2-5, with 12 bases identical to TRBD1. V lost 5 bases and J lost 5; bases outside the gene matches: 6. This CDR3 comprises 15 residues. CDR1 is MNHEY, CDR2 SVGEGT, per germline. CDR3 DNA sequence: TGTGCCAGCAGTCCCCCGGGACAGGGGGCGGAGACCCAGTACTTC. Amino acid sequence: CASSPPGQGAETQYF.

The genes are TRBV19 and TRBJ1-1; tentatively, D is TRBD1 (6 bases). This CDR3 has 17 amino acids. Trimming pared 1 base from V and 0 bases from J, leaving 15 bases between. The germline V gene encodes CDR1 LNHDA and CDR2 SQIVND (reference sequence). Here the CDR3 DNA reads TGTGCCAGTAGTATAGGAGTAAGGGGGACGATGAACACTGAAGCTTTCTTT. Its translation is CASSIGVRGTMNTEAFF. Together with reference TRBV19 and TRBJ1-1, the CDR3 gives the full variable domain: DGGITQSPKYLFRKEGQNVTLSCEQNLNHDAMYWYRQDPGQGLRLIYYSQIVNDFQKGDIAEGYSVSREKKESFPLTVTSAQKNPTAFYLCASSIGVRGTMNTEAFFGQGTRLTVV.

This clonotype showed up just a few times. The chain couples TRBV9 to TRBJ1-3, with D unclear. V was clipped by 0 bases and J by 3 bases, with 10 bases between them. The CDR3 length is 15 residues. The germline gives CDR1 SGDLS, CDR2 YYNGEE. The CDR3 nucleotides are TGTGCCAGCAGCGTAGCATACGGGGTTGGAAACACCATATATTTT. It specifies CASSVAYGVGNTIYF.

The CDR3 spells CAGTGINTEAFF. The CDR3, as DNA: TGTGCCGGTACCGGGATTAACACTGAAGCTTTCTTT. The chain links TRBV19 to TRBJ1-1; D is ambiguous. This CDR3 is built from 12 residues. CDR1 LNHDA and CDR2 SQIVND come from the germline V gene (reference sequence). The V end lost 11 bases, the J end lost 2 bases, and 12 bases lay between the germline ends.

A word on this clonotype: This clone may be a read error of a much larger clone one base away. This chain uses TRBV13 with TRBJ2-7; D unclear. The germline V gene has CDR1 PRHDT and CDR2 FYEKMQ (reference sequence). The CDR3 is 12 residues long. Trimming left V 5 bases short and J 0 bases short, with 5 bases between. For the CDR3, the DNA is TGTGCCAGCAGCATGGGCTCCTACGAGCAGTACTTC. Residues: CASSMGSYEQYF.

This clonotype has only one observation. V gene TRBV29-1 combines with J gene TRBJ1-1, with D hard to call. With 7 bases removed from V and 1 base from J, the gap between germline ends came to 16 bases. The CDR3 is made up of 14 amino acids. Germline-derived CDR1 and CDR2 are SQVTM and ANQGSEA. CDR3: CSASTFSGNTEAFF. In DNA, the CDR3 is TGCAGCGCCTCGACATTTTCGGGGAACACTGAAGCTTTCTTT.

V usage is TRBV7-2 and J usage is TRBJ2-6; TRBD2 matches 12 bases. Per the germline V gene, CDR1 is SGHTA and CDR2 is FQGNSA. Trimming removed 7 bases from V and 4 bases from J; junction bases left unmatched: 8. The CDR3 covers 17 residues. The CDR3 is CASILAGTSGGANVLTF. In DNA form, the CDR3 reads TGTGCCAGCATCCTGGCAGGGACTAGCGGGGGGGCCAACGTCCTGACTTTC.

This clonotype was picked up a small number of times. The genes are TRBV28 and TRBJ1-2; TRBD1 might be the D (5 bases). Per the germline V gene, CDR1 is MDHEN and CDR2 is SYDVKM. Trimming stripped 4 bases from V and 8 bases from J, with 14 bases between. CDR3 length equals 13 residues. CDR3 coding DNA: TGTGCCAGCAGTTCGGGGCGGCCGGGAGGCTACACCTTC. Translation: CASSSGRPGGYTF.

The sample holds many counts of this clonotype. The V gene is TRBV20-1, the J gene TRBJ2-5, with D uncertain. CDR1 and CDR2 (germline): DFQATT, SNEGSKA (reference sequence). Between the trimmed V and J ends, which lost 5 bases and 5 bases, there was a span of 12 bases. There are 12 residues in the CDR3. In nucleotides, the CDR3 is TGCAGTGCTCCGACCGCAGCGGAGACCCAGTACTTC. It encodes CSAPTAAETQYF.

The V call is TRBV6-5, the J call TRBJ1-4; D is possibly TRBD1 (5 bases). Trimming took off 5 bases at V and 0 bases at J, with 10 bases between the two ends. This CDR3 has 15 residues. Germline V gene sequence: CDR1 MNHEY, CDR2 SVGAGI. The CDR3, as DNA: TGTGCCAGCAGTATCGGGGGAGCAACTAATGAAAAACTGTTTTTT. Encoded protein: CASSIGGATNEKLFF.

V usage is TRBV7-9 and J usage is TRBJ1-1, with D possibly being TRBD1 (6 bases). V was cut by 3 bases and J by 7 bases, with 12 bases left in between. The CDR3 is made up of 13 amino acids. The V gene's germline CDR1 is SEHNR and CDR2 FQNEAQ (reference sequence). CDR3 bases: TGTGCCAGCAGCTTTCTAGGGGGGGATGAAGCTTTCTTT. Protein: CASSFLGGDEAFF.

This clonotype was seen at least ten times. CDR3 amino acids: CASSLASDRGLYEQYF. CDR3 sequence (DNA): TGTGCCAGCAGCTTAGCGTCAGACAGGGGGCTCTACGAGCAGTACTTC. The chain carries TRBV7-2 and TRBJ2-7; 10 bases are a match to TRBD1. This CDR3 comprises 16 residues. With 0 bases clipped from V and 3 bases from J, the junction kept 5 bases outside the gene matches. CDR1 SGHTA and CDR2 FQGNSA come from the germline V gene.

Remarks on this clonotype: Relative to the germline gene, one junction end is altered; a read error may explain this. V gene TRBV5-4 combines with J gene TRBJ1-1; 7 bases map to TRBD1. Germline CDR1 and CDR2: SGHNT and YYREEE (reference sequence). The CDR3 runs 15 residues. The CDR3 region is CAGSSRQGMNTEAFF. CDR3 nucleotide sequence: TGTGCCGGCAGCTCCCGACAGGGAATGAACACTGAAGCTTTCTTT.

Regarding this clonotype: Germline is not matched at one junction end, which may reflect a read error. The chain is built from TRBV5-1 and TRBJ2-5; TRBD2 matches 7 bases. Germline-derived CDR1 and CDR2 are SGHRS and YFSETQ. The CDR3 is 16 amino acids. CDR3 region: CASNLGDTPGGETQYF. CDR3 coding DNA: TGCGCCAGCAACTTGGGAGACACGCCGGGGGGAGAGACCCAGTACTTC. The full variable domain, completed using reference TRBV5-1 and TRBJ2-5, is KAGVTQTPRYLIKTRGQQVTLSCSPISGHRSVSWYQQTPGQGLQFLFEYFSETQRNKGNFPGRFSGRQFSNSRSEMNVSTLELGDSALYLCASNLGDTPGGETQYFGPGTRLLVL.

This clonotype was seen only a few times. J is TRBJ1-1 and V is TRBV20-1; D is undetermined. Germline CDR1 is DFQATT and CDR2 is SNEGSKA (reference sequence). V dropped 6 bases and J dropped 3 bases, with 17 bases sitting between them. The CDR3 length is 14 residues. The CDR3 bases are TGCAGTGCCCTTCAAACCATTGGGGACACTGAAGCTTTCTTT. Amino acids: CSALQTIGDTEAFF.

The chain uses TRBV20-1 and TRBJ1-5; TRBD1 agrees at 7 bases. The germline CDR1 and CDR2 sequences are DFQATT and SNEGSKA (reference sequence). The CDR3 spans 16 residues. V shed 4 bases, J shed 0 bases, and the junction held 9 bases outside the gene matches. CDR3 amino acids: CSATPGQKYSNQPQHF. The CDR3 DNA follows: TGCAGTGCTACCCCGGGACAGAAATATAGCAATCAGCCCCAGCATTTT.

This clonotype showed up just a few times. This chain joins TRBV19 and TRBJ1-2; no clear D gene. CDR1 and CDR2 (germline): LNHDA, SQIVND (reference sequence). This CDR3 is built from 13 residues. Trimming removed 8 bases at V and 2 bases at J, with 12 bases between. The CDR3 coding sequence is TGTGCCAGTGGTCCTGACGGGAACTATGGCTACACCTTC. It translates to CASGPDGNYGYTF.

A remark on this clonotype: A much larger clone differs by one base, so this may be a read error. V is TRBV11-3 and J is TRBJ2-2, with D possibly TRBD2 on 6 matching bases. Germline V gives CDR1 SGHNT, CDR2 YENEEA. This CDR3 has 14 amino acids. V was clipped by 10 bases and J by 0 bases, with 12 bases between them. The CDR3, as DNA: TGTGCCACCGGGACTGGGACGAACACCGGGGAGCTGTTTTTT. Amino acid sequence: CATGTGTNTGELFF.

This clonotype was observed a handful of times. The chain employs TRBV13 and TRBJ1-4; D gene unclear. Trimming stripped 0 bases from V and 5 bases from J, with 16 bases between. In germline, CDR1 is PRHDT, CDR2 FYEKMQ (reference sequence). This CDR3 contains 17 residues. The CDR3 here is CASSLGRVGDGNEKLFF. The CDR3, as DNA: TGTGCCAGCAGCTTAGGAAGGGTTGGTGATGGGAATGAAAAACTGTTTTTT. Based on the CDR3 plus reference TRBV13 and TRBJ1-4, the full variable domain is AAGVIQSPRHLIKEKRETATLKCYPIPRHDTVYWYQQGPGQDPQFLISFYEKMQSDKGSIPDRFSAQQFSDYHSELNMSSLELGDSALYFCASSLGRVGDGNEKLFFGSGTQLSVL.

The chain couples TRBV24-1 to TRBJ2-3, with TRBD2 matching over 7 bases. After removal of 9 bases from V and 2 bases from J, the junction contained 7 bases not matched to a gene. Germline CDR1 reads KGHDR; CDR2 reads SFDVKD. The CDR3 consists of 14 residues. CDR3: CATAQRGDTDTQYF. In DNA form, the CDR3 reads TGTGCCACCGCCCAGCGGGGAGACACAGATACGCAGTATTTT.

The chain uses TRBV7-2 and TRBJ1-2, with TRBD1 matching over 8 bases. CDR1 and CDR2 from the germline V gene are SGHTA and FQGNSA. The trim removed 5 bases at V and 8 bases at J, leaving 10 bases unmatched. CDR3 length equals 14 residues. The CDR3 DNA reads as TGTGCCAGCAGCCGATCACAGGGGGAGGAGGGCTACACCTTC. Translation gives CASSRSQGEEGYTF.